This entry features one TCR beta chain sequence. Its antigen remains undetermined. Base qualities are not at hand, and no much larger clone is one base apart. This sample is drawn from a study of shared clonotypes between healthy human individuals (dated by TCRdb to 2020 to 2022). Some background on the complete study: The cohort included three men and a couple of women between 18 and 49 years of age. To estimate repertoire size and how much clonotypes are shared between individuals, the study performed deep sequencing of blood TCR repertoires from five healthy adults. For each donor, three plates each were used for CD4 naive and CD4 memory, two plates were used for CD8 naive, and one plate was used for CD8 memory. To increase sequencing depth and limit assay-specific biases, different laboratories used diverse techniques to prepare libraries and sequence TCR repertoires. Between about 0.85 and 9.5 billion PBMCs per donor were obtained by leukapheresis.

TCR CDR3 regions were amplified from genomic DNA by multiplex PCR using the deep immunoSEQ assay. Extracted genomic DNA from each cell subset was distributed evenly across all wells of several immunoSEQ 96-well plates, and each plate was treated as a replicate. Each replicate PCR for sorted subsets received around 0.2 ug genomic DNA, equal to tens of thousands of T cell genomes. The purified libraries were quantified using a Qubit 3.0 fluorometer, sized with a Bioanalyzer 2100, and then quantified again using the KAPA Library Quantification kit. Each immunoSEQ 96-well plate was sequenced on its own single-read 150-cycle Illumina NextSeq 550 flow cell. In the original analysis: The immunoSEQ output contained only junctional sequences without quality scores, so filtering could not match that applied to full-length reads. Sequences were annotated with PyIR, a Python wrapper for IgBLAST v1.9, and V/J genes and CDR3 were assigned using IMGT germline references. Reads were filtered out if the reads had weak V/J assignments (E-value above 1e-6), no CDR3, stop codons, out-of-frame junctions, or ambiguous translated residues. V3J clonotypes were defined as sequences sharing an identical inferred V gene, J gene, and CDR3 amino acid sequence. The percentage overlap between two repertoires was calculated by dividing the number of shared unique clonotypes by the size of the smaller repertoire. Three approaches were used to assess repertoire richness: RTK rarefaction, the Chao1 estimator, and Recon v2.1 estimates of unobserved clonotypes. Generation probabilities for all TCRbeta clonotypes obtained by the gDNA method from several donors were computed using OLGA. TCRdb re-hosts the immuneACCESS table, in-frame sequences only. Its copies lack some clones; in the studies checked, an unresolved V gene accounts for under half of them, and the cause for the rest is not known. D and trimming come from the DNA, and the V and J calls and clone size come from that table. Recorded for this sample are fewer than 2.5 million clones; over 85% of them occurred a single time. Clones ranked in the top ten supply 0.35% to 0.45% of the sample.

The paper's findings and limits, for the study overall: Rarefaction of sorted-subset datasets indicated incomplete sequencing despite the large sequencing depth. Compared with non-shared clonotypes, clonotypes shared by all four sorted-subset donors had higher generation probabilities. Sampling was restricted to blood, and TCR repertoires in tissue are likely to differ from TCR repertoires in blood. The genetic and exposure-history diversity represented was limited by the small number of donors. Pairwise subsampling indicated that sequencing depth was expected to affect the degree of clonotype sharing among donors. Estimated clonotype richness was generally larger for naive than for memory subsets. Across four donors, 5% to 6% of naive CD4, around 3.3% of naive CD8, under 2.5% of memory CD4, and approximately 0.4% of memory CD8 clonotypes were shared.

The donors were healthy, HIV-negative adults with no recently reported acute infections or vaccinations. Only Caucasian adults living in Nashville, Tennessee, USA were represented among the donors. CD4+ T cells were enriched through magnetic negative selection, after which naive cells were positively selected on CD45RA and the remaining negative fraction served as the memory subset. After blood collection by leukapheresis, PBMCs were isolated using Ficoll-Histopaque density gradient centrifugation and then cryopreserved in the vapor phase of liquid nitrogen. Analytical flow cytometry was used to check the purity and quantity of each magnetically sorted T cell population. Each sorted fraction had its genomic DNA isolated and then quantified by UV absorbance on a Nanodrop 2000c. Looking up the germline V gene yields CDR1 MDHEN and CDR2 SYDVKM. Its CDR3 holds 12 amino acids, cysteine through phenylalanine. Only the CDR3 DNA stays, 36 bases, in frame from base 1. At the junction V is shortened by 6 bases and J by 4 bases, with 9 bases in between.

The sequenced sample was naive CD4+ T cells from PBMCs. The intended sense of this specimen's cell subset or site label: CD45RA+ positively selected. This receptor was obtained from a man aged 18 to 30 in good health. Some clones in this sample may be carry-over from other donors' samples. The V and J segments used are TRBV28 and TRBJ1-2, with the D gene uncertain. The nucleotide sequence is given as TGTGCCAGCAGAGCGGGGAGCTATGGCTACACCTTC. It is translated as CASRAGSYGYTF.